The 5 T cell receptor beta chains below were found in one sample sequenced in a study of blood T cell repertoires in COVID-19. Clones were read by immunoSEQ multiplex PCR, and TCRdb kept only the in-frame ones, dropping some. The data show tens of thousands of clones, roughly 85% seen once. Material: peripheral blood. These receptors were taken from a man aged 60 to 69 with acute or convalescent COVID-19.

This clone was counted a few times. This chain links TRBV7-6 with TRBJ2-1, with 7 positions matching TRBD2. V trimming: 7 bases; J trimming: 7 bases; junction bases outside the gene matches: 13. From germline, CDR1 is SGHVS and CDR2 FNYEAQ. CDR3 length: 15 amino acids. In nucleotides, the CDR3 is TGTGCCAGCACCGTTGGGGGGGGAATCGCGAATGAGCAGTTCTTC. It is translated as CASTVGGGIANEQFF.

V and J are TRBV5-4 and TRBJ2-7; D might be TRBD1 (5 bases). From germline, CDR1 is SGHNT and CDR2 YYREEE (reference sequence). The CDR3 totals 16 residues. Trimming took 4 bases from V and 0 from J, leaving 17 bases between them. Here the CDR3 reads CASSPSRQRSSYEQYF. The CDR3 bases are TGTGCCAGCAGCCCATCTCGACAGAGGAGCTCCTACGAGCAGTACTTC.

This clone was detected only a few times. The CDR3 region is CAISPGTGPLKQYF. CDR3 nucleotide sequence: TGTGCCATCAGTCCCGGGACAGGGCCTTTGAAGCAGTACTTC. The chain combines TRBV10-3 with TRBJ2-7; 9 nucleotides line up with TRBD1. With V trimmed by 5 bases and J by 8 bases, 10 bases remained unmatched. Per the germline V gene, CDR1 is ENHRY and CDR2 is SYGVKD. CDR3 length: 14 amino acids.

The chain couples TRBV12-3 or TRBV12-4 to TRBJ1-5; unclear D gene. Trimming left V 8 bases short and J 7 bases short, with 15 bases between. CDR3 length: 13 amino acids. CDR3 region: CASGVSSGQPQHF. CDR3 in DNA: TGTGCCAGCGGAGTCTCTTCGGGACAGCCCCAGCATTTT.

CDR3: CASSFGRGRGYTF. The CDR3 DNA reads TGTGCCAGCAGCTTCGGCAGGGGGCGAGGCTACACCTTC. The chain combines TRBV7-9 with TRBJ1-2; 8 nucleotides agree with TRBD1. This CDR3 comprises 13 residues. Germline V gene sequence: CDR1 SEHNR, CDR2 FQNEAQ (reference sequence). Trimming took 3 bases from V and 8 from J; bases not matched to a gene: 5.